These 20 T cell receptor beta chains were all obtained from the same sample, sequenced in a study of blood T cells in healthy people across ages. It was with a sample-barcoded 5' primer and a J-beta primer mix that a second PCR of about 7 to 12 cycles was run. TCRdb fed the 5' RACE reads into MiXCR, producing one record per CDR3 protein. The table has 760,000 or so distinct CDR3 sequences, around 25% seen once; the top ten hold roughly a tenth. These data were also reused for a study on T cells of mothers and their children.

The sequenced sample was blood. The receptors come from a boy aged 5-17 years in good health.

The chain has TRBV14 and TRBJ1-6; D may be TRBD1 (5 bases). CDR3 length: 15 amino acids. Trimming removed 4 bases from V and 9 bases from J, with 16 bases in between. Germline lookup yields CDR1 SGHDN and CDR2 FVKESK. This chain's CDR3 is CASSLSGFGGSPLHF. The CDR3 DNA reads TGTGCCAGCAGCCTATCAGGGTTCGGTGGTTCACCCCTCCACTTT. The full variable domain, in which reference TRBV14 and TRBJ1-6 provide the parts outside the CDR3, is EAGVTQFPSHSVIEKGQTVTLRCDPISGHDNLYWYRRVMGKEIKFLLHFVKESKQDESGMPNNRFLAERTGGTYSTLKVQPAELEDSGVYFCASSLSGFGGSPLHFGNGTRLTVT.

V usage is TRBV6-2 or TRBV6-3 and J usage is TRBJ2-5; TRBD1 agrees at 9 bases. The J call could be wrong; TRBJ2-7 is a better fit for the DNA end. Germline assignment: CDR1 MNHEY and CDR2 SVGEGT. The CDR3 loop spans 13 amino acids. The CDR3 DNA follows: TGTGCCAGCAGGAACAGGGGGCCCTACGAGCAGTACTTC. Its protein is CASRNRGPYEQYF.

This clonotype was picked up a small number of times. The gene calls are TRBV5-1 and TRBJ2-2; the D is unclear. This CDR3 comprises 13 residues. CDR1 is SGHRS and CDR2 is YFSETQ in the germline V gene. V dropped 4 bases and J dropped 5 bases, with 9 bases sitting between them. CDR3 in amino acids: CASSHDPTGELFF. The CDR3 nucleotides are TGCGCCAGCAGCCATGATCCTACCGGGGAGCTGTTTTTT.

The rearrangement links TRBV2 to TRBJ2-5, with D possibly called TRBD1 or TRBD2 (5 bases each). The closer fit of TRBJ2-1 to the DNA end suggests the J call may be wrong. Per the germline V gene, CDR1 is SNHLY and CDR2 is FYNNEI. This CDR3 region has 16 residues. The CDR3 bases are TGTGCCAGCAGACCCCGGGACGGAGGTTCCTACAATGAGCAGTTCTTC. Protein product: CASRPRDGGSYNEQFF.

This clonotype was seen only once. The chain is built from TRBV19 and TRBJ2-3, with D perhaps TRBD2 (5 bases). The CDR3 contains 14 residues. V was clipped by 2 bases and J by 2 bases, with 8 bases between them. Germline values: CDR1 LNHDA, CDR2 SQIVND (reference sequence). CDR3 sequence: CASSIYGNTDTQYF. The CDR3 region has the DNA TGTGCCAGTAGTATATACGGGAACACAGATACGCAGTATTTT.

The chain couples TRBV7-3 to TRBJ2-2; 12 positions agree with TRBD2. The CDR3 loop spans 17 amino acids. Germline V gene data show CDR1 as SGHTA and CDR2 as FQGTGA. V dropped 3 bases and J dropped 5; count of bases not matched to a gene: 7. CDR3 sequence (DNA): TGTGCCAGCAGCTTCCTAGCGGGAGGGCCAACGACCGGGGAGCTGTTTTTT. This encodes CASSFLAGGPTTGELFF.

The table lists this clonotype with many counts. The genes are TRBV20-1 and TRBJ2-3; D remains unclear. Deletions cut 2 bases from V and 0 bases from J, with 3 bases between. Germline values: CDR1 DFQATT, CDR2 SNEGSKA (reference sequence). The CDR3 length is 12 residues. CDR3 amino acids: CSARPSTDTQYF. CDR3 in DNA: TGCAGTGCTAGACCTAGCACAGATACGCAGTATTTT.

The rearrangement joins TRBV7-8 to TRBJ2-3; D remains unclear. Germline loops: CDR1 SGHVS, CDR2 FQNEAQ. V was shortened by 3 bases and J by 2 bases, with 18 bases between the two germline ends. CDR3 length: 17 residues. The CDR3 coding sequence is TGTGCCAGCAGCTTTGGGCGGCGTGGGTTACACACAGATACGCAGTATTTT. Protein sequence: CASSFGRRGLHTDTQYF.

This clonotype was detected only a few times. This chain's CDR3 is CSAEAPERGGQETQYF. DNA for the CDR3: TGCAGTGCTGAGGCCCCAGAGCGGGGGGGCCAAGAGACCCAGTACTTC. V is TRBV20-1 and J is TRBJ2-5; TRBD2 matches at 10 bases. The CDR3 loop spans 16 amino acids. Germline CDR1 reads DFQATT; CDR2 reads SNEGSKA (reference sequence). V lost 5 bases and J lost 1; bases outside the gene matches: 10.

CDR3 sequence: CSARRQGSYEQYF. For the CDR3, the DNA is TGCAGTGCTAGACGCCAGGGCTCCTACGAGCAGTACTTC. The J gene is TRBJ2-7, the V gene TRBV20-1; weak D call: TRBD1 (5 bases). Deletions cut 2 bases from V and 0 bases from J, with 8 bases between. The CDR3 sequence is 13 residues long. CDR1 and CDR2 from the germline V gene are DFQATT and SNEGSKA (reference sequence).

The genes are TRBV20-1 and TRBJ1-2, with 8 positions matching TRBD1. Germline V gene data show CDR1 as DFQATT and CDR2 as SNEGSKA (reference sequence). The length of the CDR3 is 15 residues. Germline trimming cut 0 bases from V and 4 bases from J; bases unmatched to any gene: 7. CDR3 in amino acids: CSARDRAGQGYGYTF. The DNA of the CDR3 is TGCAGTGCTAGAGATAGGGCAGGACAGGGCTATGGCTACACCTTC.

V usage is TRBV25-1 and J usage is TRBJ1-2, with D possibly being TRBD1 (6 bases). CDR1 MGHDK and CDR2 SYGVNS come from the germline V gene. This CDR3 has 15 amino acids. V was trimmed by 8 bases and J by 3 bases, leaving 19 bases between them. CDR3 protein: CASLDVRGGHYGYTF. Here the CDR3 DNA reads TGTGCCAGCCTCGATGTCAGGGGAGGGCACTATGGCTACACCTTC.

V usage is TRBV7-9 and J usage is TRBJ2-5; D not resolved. The J call may be incorrect, as the DNA end agrees better with TRBJ2-1. This CDR3 has 13 amino acids. The germline V gene has CDR1 SEHNR and CDR2 FQNEAQ (reference sequence). The CDR3 DNA reads as TGTGCCAGCAGCGGTTCATTGGTAGATGAGCAGTTCTTC. The encoded protein is CASSGSLVDEQFF.

Only a few counts were recorded for this clonotype. The chain has TRBV2 and TRBJ1-6; D gene uncertain. Germline V lookup: CDR1 SNHLY, CDR2 FYNNEI. The CDR3 length is 11 residues. The V and J ends lost 4 bases and 14 bases respectively, with 9 bases between them. The CDR3 DNA follows: TGTGCCAGCAGTGTGGAATTCACCCTCCACTTT. Protein: CASSVEFTLHF.

The CDR3 bases are TGCAGCGTTGAAGATCCTCTTAGAGACCGTTCTTCAGAGACCCAGTACTTC. Translating it yields CSVEDPLRDRSSETQYF. The chain joins TRBV29-1 to TRBJ2-5; no clear D. The germline V gene has CDR1 SQVTM and CDR2 ANQGSEA. The CDR3 covers 17 residues. V lost 0 bases, J lost 4 bases, and 21 bases lay in between.

This clonotype was seen at least ten times. This sequence joins TRBV3-1 and TRBJ2-5; D perhaps matches TRBD2 (5 bases). Looked up from germline, CDR1 is LGHDT and CDR2 is YNNKEL (reference sequence). Trimming removed 4 bases from V and 2 bases from J, with 8 bases in between. The CDR3 loop spans 13 amino acids. The CDR3, as DNA: TGTGCCAGCAGCCCGGAGGTACAAGAGACCCAGTACTTC. Translated, it gives CASSPEVQETQYF.

This clonotype has only a few counts. CDR3 sequence reads: CASSQEVQGGGYTF. In DNA, the CDR3 is TGCGCCAGCAGCCAAGAGGTACAGGGAGGCGGCTACACCTTC. The chain uses TRBV4-1 and TRBJ1-2; D possibly corresponds to TRBD1 (6 bases). Germline V gene sequence: CDR1 MGHRA, CDR2 YSYEKL. The V gene lost 0 bases and the J gene lost 8 bases, with 13 bases spanning the gap. The CDR3 has 14 residues.

The sample holds a few counts of this clonotype. V usage is TRBV21-1 and J usage is TRBJ2-7; the listed D gene, TRBD2, was not tested against the DNA. TRBV21-1 is an annotated pseudogene. The CDR3 covers 17 residues. CDR3 in amino acids: CASSKELLAGVSYEQYF. In nucleotides, the CDR3 is TGTGCCAGCAGCAAAGAGCTCCTAGCGGGAGTTAGCTACGAGCAGTACTTC.

The table lists this clonotype with a few counts. At one end, the junction sequence differs from germline, possibly due to a read error. This chain links TRBV2 with TRBJ2-5; D ambiguous. CDR1 and CDR2 (germline): SNHLY, FYNNEI. This CDR3 is 12 amino acids long. The DNA for the CDR3 is TGTGCCAGCAGTATAAAGAAAGAGACCCTGTACTTC. This sequence encodes CASSIKKETLYF.

The gene calls are TRBV3-1 and TRBJ2-2; no clear D gene. The CDR3 spans 15 residues. V dropped 3 bases and J dropped 1 base, with 9 bases sitting between them. CDR1 and CDR2 (germline): LGHDT, YNNKEL (reference sequence). As DNA, the CDR3 is TGTGCCAGCAGCCAGGGTTCCCTGAACACCGGGGAGCTGTTTTTT. It is translated as CASSQGSLNTGELFF.